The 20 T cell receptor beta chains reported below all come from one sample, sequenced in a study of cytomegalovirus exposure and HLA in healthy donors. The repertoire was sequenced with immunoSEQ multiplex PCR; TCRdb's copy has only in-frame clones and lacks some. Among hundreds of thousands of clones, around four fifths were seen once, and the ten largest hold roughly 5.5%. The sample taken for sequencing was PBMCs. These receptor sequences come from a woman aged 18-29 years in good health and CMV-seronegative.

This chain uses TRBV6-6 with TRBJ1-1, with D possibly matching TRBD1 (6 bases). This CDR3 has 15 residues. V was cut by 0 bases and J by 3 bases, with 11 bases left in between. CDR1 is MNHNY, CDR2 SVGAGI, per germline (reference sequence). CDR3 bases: TGTGCCAGCAGTTACTCGGCCCCAGGGGACACTGAAGCTTTCTTT. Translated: CASSYSAPGDTEAFF.

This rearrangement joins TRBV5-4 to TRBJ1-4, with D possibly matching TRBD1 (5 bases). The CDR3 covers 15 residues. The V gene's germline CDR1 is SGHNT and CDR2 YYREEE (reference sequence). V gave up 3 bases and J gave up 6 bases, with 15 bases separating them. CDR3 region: CASSSAGWGDEKLFF. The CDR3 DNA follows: TGTGCCAGCAGCTCCGCAGGGTGGGGAGATGAAAAACTGTTTTTT. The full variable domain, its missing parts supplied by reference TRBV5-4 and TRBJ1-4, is ETGVTQSPTHLIKTRGQQVTLRCSSQSGHNTVSWYQQALGQGPQFIFQYYREEENGRGNFPPRFSGLQFPNYSSELNVNALELDDSALYLCASSSAGWGDEKLFFGSGTQLSVL.

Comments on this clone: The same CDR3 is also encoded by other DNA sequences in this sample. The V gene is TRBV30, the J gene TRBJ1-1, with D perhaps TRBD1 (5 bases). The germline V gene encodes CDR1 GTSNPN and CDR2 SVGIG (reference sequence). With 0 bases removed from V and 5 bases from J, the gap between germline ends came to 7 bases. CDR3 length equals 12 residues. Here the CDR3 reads CAWSVGGTEAFF. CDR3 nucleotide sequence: TGTGCCTGGAGTGTGGGGGGGACTGAAGCTTTCTTT.

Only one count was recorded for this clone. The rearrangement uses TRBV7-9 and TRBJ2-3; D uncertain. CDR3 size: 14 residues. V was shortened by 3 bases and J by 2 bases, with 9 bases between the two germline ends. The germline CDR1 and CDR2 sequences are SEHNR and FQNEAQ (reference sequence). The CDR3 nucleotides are TGTGCCAGCAGCTTTGATGCTCTCACAGATACGCAGTATTTT. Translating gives CASSFDALTDTQYF. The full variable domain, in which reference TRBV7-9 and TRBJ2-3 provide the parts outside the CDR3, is DTGVSQNPRHKITKRGQNVTFRCDPISEHNRLYWYRQTLGQGPEFLTYFQNEAQLEKSRLLSDRFSAERPKGSFSTLEIQRTEQGDSAMYLCASSFDALTDTQYFGPGTRLTVL.

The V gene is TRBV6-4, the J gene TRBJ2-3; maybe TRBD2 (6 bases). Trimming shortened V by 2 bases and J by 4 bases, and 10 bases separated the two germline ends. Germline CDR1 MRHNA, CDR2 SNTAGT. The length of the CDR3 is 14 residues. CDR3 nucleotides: TGTGCCAGCAGTGACCGGGGGAGAGCAGATACGCAGTATTTT. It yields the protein CASSDRGRADTQYF.

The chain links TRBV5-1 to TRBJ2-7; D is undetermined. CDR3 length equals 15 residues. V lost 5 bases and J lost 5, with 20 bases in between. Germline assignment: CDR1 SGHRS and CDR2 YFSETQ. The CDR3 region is CASRTDRLVSDEQYF. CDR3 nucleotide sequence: TGCGCCAGCAGAACCGACCGCCTAGTATCCGACGAGCAGTACTTC. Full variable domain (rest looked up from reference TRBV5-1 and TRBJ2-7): KAGVTQTPRYLIKTRGQQVTLSCSPISGHRSVSWYQQTPGQGLQFLFEYFSETQRNKGNFPGRFSGRQFSNSRSEMNVSTLELGDSALYLCASRTDRLVSDEQYFGPGTRLTVT.

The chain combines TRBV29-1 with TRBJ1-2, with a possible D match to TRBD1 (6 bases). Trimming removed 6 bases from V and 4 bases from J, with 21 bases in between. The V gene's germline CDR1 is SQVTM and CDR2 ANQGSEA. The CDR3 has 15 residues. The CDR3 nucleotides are TGCAGCGTACCCCCCGGGGGGGGCGCAGGCTATGGCTACACCTTC. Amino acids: CSVPPGGGAGYGYTF.

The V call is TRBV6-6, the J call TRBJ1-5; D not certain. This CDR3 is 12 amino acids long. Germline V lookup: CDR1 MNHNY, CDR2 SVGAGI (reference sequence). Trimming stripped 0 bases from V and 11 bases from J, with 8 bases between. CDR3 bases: TGTGCCAGCAGTTACTCTCCCCCGGCCCAGCATTTT. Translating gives CASSYSPPAQHF.

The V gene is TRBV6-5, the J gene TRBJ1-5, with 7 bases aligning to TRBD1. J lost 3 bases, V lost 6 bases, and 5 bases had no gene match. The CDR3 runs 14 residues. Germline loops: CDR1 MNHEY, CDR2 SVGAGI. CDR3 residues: CASSDRVVNQPQHF. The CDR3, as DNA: TGTGCCAGCAGCGACAGGGTAGTCAATCAGCCCCAGCATTTT.

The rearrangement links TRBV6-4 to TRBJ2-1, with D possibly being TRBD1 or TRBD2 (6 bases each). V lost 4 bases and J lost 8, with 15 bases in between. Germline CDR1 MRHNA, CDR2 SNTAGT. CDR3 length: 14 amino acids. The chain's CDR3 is CASSVGEGGHEQFF. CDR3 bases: TGTGCCAGCAGTGTAGGGGAAGGGGGGCATGAGCAGTTCTTC.

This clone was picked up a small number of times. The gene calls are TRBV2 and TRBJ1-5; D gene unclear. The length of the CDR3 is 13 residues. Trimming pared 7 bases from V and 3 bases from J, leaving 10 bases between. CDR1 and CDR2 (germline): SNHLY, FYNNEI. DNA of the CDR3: TGTGCCAGCATCCGGGAAGTCAATCAGCCCCAGCATTTT. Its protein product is CASIREVNQPQHF.

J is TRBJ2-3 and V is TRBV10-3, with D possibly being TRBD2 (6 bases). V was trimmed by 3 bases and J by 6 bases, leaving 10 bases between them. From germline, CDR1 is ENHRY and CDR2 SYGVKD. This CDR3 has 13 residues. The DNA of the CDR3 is TGTGCCATCAGTGAAAGGGACTTCGATACGCAGTATTTT. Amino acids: CAISERDFDTQYF.

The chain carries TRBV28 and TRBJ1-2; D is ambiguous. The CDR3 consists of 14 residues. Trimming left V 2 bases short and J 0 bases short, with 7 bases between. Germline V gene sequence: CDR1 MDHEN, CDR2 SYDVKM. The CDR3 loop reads CASSLNGPNYGYTF. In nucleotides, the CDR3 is TGTGCCAGCAGTTTAAATGGCCCTAACTATGGCTACACCTTC.

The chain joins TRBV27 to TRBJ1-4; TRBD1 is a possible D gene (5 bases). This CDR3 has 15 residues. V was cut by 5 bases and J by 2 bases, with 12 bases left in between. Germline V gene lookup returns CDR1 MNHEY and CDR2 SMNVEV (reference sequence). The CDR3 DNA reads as TGTGCCAGCAGTATGAGGGGTGTCACTAATGAAAAACTGTTTTTT. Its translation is CASSMRGVTNEKLFF. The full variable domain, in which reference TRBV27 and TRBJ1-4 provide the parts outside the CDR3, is EAQVTQNPRYLITVTGKKLTVTCSQNMNHEYMSWYRQDPGLGLRQIYYSMNVEVTDKGDVPEGYKVSRKEKRNFPLILESPSPNQTSLYFCASSMRGVTNEKLFFGSGTQLSVL.

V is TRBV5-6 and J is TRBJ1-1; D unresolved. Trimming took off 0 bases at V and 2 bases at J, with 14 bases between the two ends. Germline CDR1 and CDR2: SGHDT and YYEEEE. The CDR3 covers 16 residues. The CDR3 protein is CASSLDPRWGNTEAFF. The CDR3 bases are TGTGCCAGCAGCTTGGACCCCCGGTGGGGAAACACTGAAGCTTTCTTT.

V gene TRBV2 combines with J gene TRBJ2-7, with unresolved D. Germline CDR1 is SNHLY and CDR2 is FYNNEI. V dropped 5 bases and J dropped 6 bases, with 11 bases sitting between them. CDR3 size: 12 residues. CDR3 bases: TGTGCCAGCAGTCAATTTCAGTTCGAGCAGTACTTC. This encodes CASSQFQFEQYF. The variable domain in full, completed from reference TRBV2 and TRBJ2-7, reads EPEVTQTPSHQVTQMGQEVILRCVPISNHLYFYWYRQILGQKVEFLVSFYNNEISEKSEIFDDQFSVERPDGSNFTLKIRSTKLEDSAMYFCASSQFQFEQYFGPGTRLTVT.

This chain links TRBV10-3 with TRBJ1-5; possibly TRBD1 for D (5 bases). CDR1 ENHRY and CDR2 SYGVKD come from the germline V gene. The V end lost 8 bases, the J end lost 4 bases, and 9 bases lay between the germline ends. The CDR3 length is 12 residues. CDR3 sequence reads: CAIRDGNQPQHF. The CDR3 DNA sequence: TGTGCCATCCGGGACGGGAATCAGCCCCAGCATTTT.

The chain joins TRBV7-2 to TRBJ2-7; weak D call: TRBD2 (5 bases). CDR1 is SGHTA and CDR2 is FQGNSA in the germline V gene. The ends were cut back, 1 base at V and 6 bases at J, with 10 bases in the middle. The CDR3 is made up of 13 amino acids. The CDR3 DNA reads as TGTGCCAGCAGCTTAGTTAGGGCGGGCGAGCAGTACTTC. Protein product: CASSLVRAGEQYF.

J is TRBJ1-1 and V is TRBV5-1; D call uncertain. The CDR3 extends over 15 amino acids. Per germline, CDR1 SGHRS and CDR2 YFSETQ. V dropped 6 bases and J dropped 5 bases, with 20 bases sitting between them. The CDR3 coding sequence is TGCGCCAGCAAAACGTCGACCCTCCTGGGGACTGAAGCTTTCTTT. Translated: CASKTSTLLGTEAFF.

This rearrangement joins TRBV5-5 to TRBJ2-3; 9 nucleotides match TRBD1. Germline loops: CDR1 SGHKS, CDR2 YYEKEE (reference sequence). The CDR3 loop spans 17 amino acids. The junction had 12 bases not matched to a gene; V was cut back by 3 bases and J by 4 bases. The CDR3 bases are TGTGCCAGCAGCTCAATAAAACAGGGGGCTTACGCAGATACGCAGTATTTT. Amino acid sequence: CASSSIKQGAYADTQYF. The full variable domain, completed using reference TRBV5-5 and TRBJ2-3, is DAGVTQSPTHLIKTRGQQVTLRCSPISGHKSVSWYQQVLGQGPQFIFQYYEKEERGRGNFPDRFSARQFPNYSSELNVNALLLGDSALYLCASSSIKQGAYADTQYFGPGTRLTVL.